This T cell receptor (beta chain) was found in a study of CD8+ T cells in alopecia areata. About the study: Those patients who were treated received oral tofacitinib, which was given at 5 to 10 mg twice daily for moderate-to-severe alopecia areata. Tofacitinib treatment spanned 6 to 18 months, with 6 months off drug afterward.

Regarding the study as a whole: Scalp data also include sequences from resident alphabeta T cells of normal skin.

This clone was counted between two and nine times. Its antigen is unknown. This CDR3 contains 15 residues. The trim removed 6 bases at V and 4 bases at J, leaving 10 bases unmatched. The germline V gene encodes CDR1 SQVTM and CDR2 ANQGSEA. From alopecia areata patients, lesional scalp punch biopsies and peripheral blood were collected. After isolation, RNA underwent reverse transcription to generate cDNA as the sequencing template. Profiling relied on immunoSEQ multiplex PCR, and the TCRdb table lists in-frame clones only, not all of them. The data hold roughly 97,000 clones, with 41% observed a single time.

This receptor was identified in a human donor with alopecia areata. The V call is TRBV29-1, the J call TRBJ1-4; 8 bases are shared with TRBD1. Sequencing was done on a sample of CD4+ T cells sorted from blood. CDR3 sequence reads: CSVVTTGQDNEKLFF. The CDR3 coding sequence is TGCAGCGTCGTTACGACGGGACAGGATAATGAAAAACTGTTTTTT.